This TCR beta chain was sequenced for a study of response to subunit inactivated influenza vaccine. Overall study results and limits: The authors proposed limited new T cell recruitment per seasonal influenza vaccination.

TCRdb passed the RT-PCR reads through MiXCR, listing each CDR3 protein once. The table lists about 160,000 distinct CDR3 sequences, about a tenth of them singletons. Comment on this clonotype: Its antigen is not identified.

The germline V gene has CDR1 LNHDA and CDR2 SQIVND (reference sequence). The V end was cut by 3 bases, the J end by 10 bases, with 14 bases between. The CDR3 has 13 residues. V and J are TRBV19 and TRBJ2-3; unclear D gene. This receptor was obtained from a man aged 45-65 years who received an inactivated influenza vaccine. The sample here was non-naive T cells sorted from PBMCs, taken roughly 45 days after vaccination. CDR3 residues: CASSMQPAHAQYF. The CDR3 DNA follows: TGTGCCAGTAGTATGCAGCCAGCCCACGCGCAGTATTTT.